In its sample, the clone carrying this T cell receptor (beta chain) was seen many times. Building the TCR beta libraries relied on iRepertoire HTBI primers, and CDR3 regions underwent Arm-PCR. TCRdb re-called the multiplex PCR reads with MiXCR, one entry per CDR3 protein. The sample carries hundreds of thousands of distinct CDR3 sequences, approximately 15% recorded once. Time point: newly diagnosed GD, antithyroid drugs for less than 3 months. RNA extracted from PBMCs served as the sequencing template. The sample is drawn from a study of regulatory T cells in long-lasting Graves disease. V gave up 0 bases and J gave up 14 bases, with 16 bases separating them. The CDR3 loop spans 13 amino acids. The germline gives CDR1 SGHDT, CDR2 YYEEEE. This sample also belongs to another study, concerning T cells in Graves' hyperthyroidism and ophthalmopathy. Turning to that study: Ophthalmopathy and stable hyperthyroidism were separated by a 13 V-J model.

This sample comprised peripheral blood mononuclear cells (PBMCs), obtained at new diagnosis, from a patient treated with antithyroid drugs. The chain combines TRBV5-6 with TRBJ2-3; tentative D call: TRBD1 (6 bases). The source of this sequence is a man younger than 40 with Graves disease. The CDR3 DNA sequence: TGTGCCAGCAGCTTGGGAGTAGGGACACTGGTGTATTTT. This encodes CASSLGVGTLVYF.